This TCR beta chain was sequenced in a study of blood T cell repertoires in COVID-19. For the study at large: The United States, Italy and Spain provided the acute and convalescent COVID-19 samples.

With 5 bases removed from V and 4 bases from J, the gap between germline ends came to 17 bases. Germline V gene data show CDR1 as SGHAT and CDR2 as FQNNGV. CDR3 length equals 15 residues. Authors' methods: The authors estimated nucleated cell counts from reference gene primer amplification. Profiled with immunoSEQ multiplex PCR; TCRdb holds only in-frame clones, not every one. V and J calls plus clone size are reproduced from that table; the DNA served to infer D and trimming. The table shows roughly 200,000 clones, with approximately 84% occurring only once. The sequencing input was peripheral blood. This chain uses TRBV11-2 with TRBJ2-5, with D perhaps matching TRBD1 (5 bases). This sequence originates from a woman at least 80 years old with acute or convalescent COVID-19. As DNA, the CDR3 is TGTGCCAGCAGCCCTTGGGGCGGTCCGACAGAGACCCAGTACTTC. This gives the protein CASSPWGGPTETQYF. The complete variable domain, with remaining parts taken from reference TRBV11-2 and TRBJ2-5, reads EAGVAQSPRYKIIEKRQSVAFWCNPISGHATLYWYQQILGQGPKLLIQFQNNGVVDDSQLPKDRFSAERLKGVDSTLKIQPAKLEDSAVYLCASSPWGGPTETQYFGPGTRLLVL.